The clone carrying this T cell receptor (beta chain) was seen a handful of times. Its antigen is still unknown. This entry comes from a study of response to subunit inactivated influenza vaccine. There are 15 residues in the CDR3. V was trimmed by 9 bases and J by 2 bases, leaving 17 bases between them. Germline CDR1 reads LNHNV; CDR2 reads YYDKDF (reference sequence). Study results and caveats: Few new T cells, the authors suggested, are recruited by each seasonal influenza vaccination.

TCRdb re-called the RT-PCR reads through MiXCR, storing one row per CDR3 protein. Among over 400,000 distinct CDR3 sequences listed, over 10% were seen once. This material consisted of PBMCs from blood, taken roughly 6 weeks after vaccination. The TCR sequence derives from a man aged 50 to 60 who received an inactivated influenza vaccine. The chain uses TRBV15 and TRBJ2-1; D call uncertain. The chain's CDR3 is CATGLKATPYNEQFF. The CDR3 nucleotides are TGTGCCACAGGCTTGAAGGCCACTCCCTACAATGAGCAGTTCTTC. Drawing the rest from reference TRBV15 and TRBJ2-1, the complete variable domain is DAMVIQNPRYQVTQFGKPVTLSCSQTLNHNVMYWYQQKSSQAPKLLFHYYDKDFNNEADTPDNFQSRRPNTSFCFLDIRSPGLGDTAMYLCATGLKATPYNEQFFGPGTRLTVL.